These 5 T cell receptor beta chains were all obtained from the same sample, sequenced in a study of CD8 T cells in ankylosing spondylitis. General observations from the study: A TCR beta motif of 8 or 9 highly homologous variants appeared characteristic of ankylosing spondylitis blood.

TCRdb passed the 5' RACE reads through MiXCR, listing each CDR3 protein once. The data hold around 140,000 distinct CDR3 sequences, with approximately 17% observed a single time. Their target antigens are unknown. The sequencing input was blood, either unsorted or a sorted T cell fraction (not recorded which). The receptor set was obtained from a male donor with ankylosing spondylitis.

This clonotype has ten or more counts. V gene TRBV4-3 combines with J gene TRBJ2-2; D tentatively fits TRBD1 or TRBD2 (5 bases each). The CDR3 spans 16 residues. The V gene's germline CDR1 is LGHNA and CDR2 YSLEER. Trimming took 0 bases from V and 1 from J, leaving 9 bases between them. CDR3 bases: TGCGCCAGCAGCCAAGATGCGAGGGGGAACACCGGGGAGCTGTTTTTT. Translation gives CASSQDARGNTGELFF.

In this sample, this clonotype turned up a few times. The rearrangement joins TRBV12-3 or TRBV12-4 to TRBJ2-1; D remains ambiguous. The V and J ends lost 7 bases and 7 bases respectively, with 14 bases between them. The CDR3 is 13 amino acids. The CDR3 sequence is CASTYSGKNEQFF. Written as DNA, the CDR3 is TGTGCCAGCACCTACTCGGGCAAGAATGAGCAGTTCTTC.

The chain combines TRBV5-1 with TRBJ2-7; D is unclear. The CDR3 has 14 residues. CDR1 is SGHRS, CDR2 YFSETQ, per germline. Deletions cut 0 bases from V and 2 bases from J, with 9 bases between. Written as DNA, the CDR3 is TGCGCCAGCAGCTTGGCCGGCACCCCCTACGAGCAGTACTTC. Its protein product is CASSLAGTPYEQYF.

This clonotype was seen more than once but under ten times. This chain connects TRBV4-3 to TRBJ2-1; no firm D call. Germline assignment: CDR1 LGHNA and CDR2 YSLEER. This CDR3 is built from 15 residues. V lost 1 base and J lost 5, with 12 bases in between. CDR3 nucleotide sequence: TGCGCCAGCAGCCAAGGCGGTTCTCTCAACAATGAGCAGTTCTTC. It is translated as CASSQGGSLNNEQFF.

This chain uses TRBV5-1 with TRBJ2-1, with D tentatively TRBD1 (6 bases). The CDR3 has 12 amino acids. V was trimmed by 0 bases and J by 9 bases, leaving 7 bases between them. In germline, CDR1 is SGHRS, CDR2 YFSETQ. The CDR3 region is CASSLDRVEQFF. DNA for the CDR3: TGCGCCAGCAGCTTGGACAGGGTTGAGCAGTTCTTC.